Listed below are T cell receptor beta chains from one sample, sequenced in a study of T-cell memory formation after mild COVID-19. Each CDR3 protein gets one entry after TCRdb re-called the 5' RACE reads with MiXCR. This table holds hundreds of thousands of distinct CDR3 sequences, 15% to 20% found once. The sample taken for sequencing was PBMCs or a T cell subset sorted from them (not recorded which). The receptors come from a man aged 18 to 30 who had mild COVID-19 (a few samples of this study predate the infection). Cell type and time point are not known. The CDR3 runs from the conserved cysteine through the conserved F or W. The order of the fields is CDR3 protein, CDR3 DNA, clone size, V gene, D gene, J gene. A D gene is named only where the DNA matches it firmly. Clone size is given for some rows only: seen once, a few or many times, or a class if the clone is expanded.

CASSWMDGTDTQYF	TGTGCCAGCAGCTGGATGGACGGCACAGATACGCAGTATTTT	few	TRBV5-4	NA	TRBJ2-3
CASSPGAGMNTEAFF	TGTGCCAGCTCACCAGGGGCCGGGATGAACACTGAAGCTTTCTTT	NA	TRBV18	NA	TRBJ1-1
CASSFNPYNEQFF	TGTGCCAGCAGTTTCAACCCCTACAATGAGCAGTTCTTC	few	TRBV27	NA	TRBJ2-1
CASSQDTGTGGTEAFF	TGCGCCAGCAGCCAAGACACCGGGACAGGGGGCACTGAAGCTTTCTTT	NA	TRBV4-1	TRBD1	TRBJ1-1
CSASPGAELAGDTDTQYF	TGCAGTGCTAGCCCGGGGGCCGAACTAGCGGGGGACACAGATACGCAGTATTTT	NA	TRBV20-1	TRBD2	TRBJ2-3
CASSLGANYEQYF	TGTGCCAGCAGTTTAGGGGCAAACTACGAGCAGTACTTC	few	TRBV27	NA	TRBJ2-7
CASSLPWQANQPQHF	TGTGCCAGCAGCCTCCCTTGGCAGGCCAATCAGCCCCAGCATTTT	NA	TRBV7-8	NA	TRBJ1-5
CASSEAAGRNQPQHF	TGTGCCAGCAGTGAAGCTGCGGGGAGGAATCAGCCCCAGCATTTT	NA	TRBV2	NA	TRBJ1-5
CASSFTDEQYF	TGCGCCAGCAGCTTCACTGACGAGCAGTACTTC	many	TRBV5-1	NA	TRBJ2-7
CASSPSGGGLYNEQFF	TGTGCCAGCAGCCCAAGCGGGGGAGGCCTATACAATGAGCAGTTCTTC	NA	TRBV7-6	TRBD2	TRBJ2-1
CASSLSGLGFNTEAFF	TGTGCCAGCAGCTTATCAGGGTTGGGGTTTAACACTGAAGCTTTCTTT	few	TRBV11-2	NA	TRBJ1-1
CSARDVWTSGGTGELFF	TGCAGTGCTAGAGATGTCTGGACTAGCGGGGGGACCGGGGAGCTGTTTTTT	few	TRBV20-1	TRBD2	TRBJ2-2
CASSSPVGQSSSYNSPLHF	TGTGCCAGCAGCAGCCCGGTGGGGCAGTCAAGCTCCTATAATTCACCCCTCCACTTT	few	TRBV6-6	NA	TRBJ1-6
CATSDARAGRDEQFF	TGTGCCACCAGTGATGCTAGAGCGGGCCGGGATGAGCAGTTCTTC	NA	TRBV24-1	NA	TRBJ2-1
CASSQFQETQYF	TGTGCCAGCAGCCAATTTCAGGAGACCCAGTACTTC	few	TRBV7-9	NA	TRBJ2-5
CSAPRTGTYTQYF	TGCAGTGCCCCCCGGACAGGGACCTATACGCAGTATTTT	once	TRBV20-1	TRBD1	TRBJ2-3
CAWSRGVRTEAFF	TGTGCCTGGAGTAGAGGGGTACGGACTGAAGCTTTCTTT	NA	TRBV30	NA	TRBJ1-1
CASSLAGQRTDTQYF	TGTGCCAGCAGCTTAGCTGGACAGCGAACAGATACGCAGTATTTT	few	TRBV7-6	NA	TRBJ2-3
CASGLAGGWNEQFF	TGTGCCAGCGGCTTAGCGGGGGGCTGGAATGAGCAGTTCTTC	few	TRBV27	TRBD2	TRBJ2-1
CASSAYKGGYTQYF	TGTGCCAGCAGCGCCTATAAAGGAGGGTATACCCAGTACTTC	NA	TRBV7-2	NA	TRBJ2-5
CASSLRGTGHEAFF	TGCGCCAGCAGCCTGAGGGGGACAGGGCATGAAGCTTTCTTT	NA	TRBV5-1	TRBD1	TRBJ1-1
CASSQEPAGEAFF	TGCGCCAGCAGCCAAGAGCCGGCCGGTGAAGCTTTCTTT	NA	TRBV4-1	NA	TRBJ1-1
CASRDQLQQYF	TGTGCCAGCAGGGACCAGCTACAGCAGTACTTC	few	TRBV6-5	NA	TRBJ2-7
CASSQSLALYNEQFF	TGCGCCAGCAGTCAGTCCCTAGCCCTTTACAATGAGCAGTTCTTC	NA	TRBV23-1	NA	TRBJ2-1
CASSLRTGGGELFF	TGCGCCAGCAGCCTTCGGACAGGCGGCGGGGAGCTGTTTTTT	few	TRBV4-3	TRBD1	TRBJ2-2
CASSSWLAGNTGELFF	TGTGCCAGCAGTTCATGGCTAGCGGGGAACACCGGGGAGCTGTTTTTT	NA	TRBV27	TRBD2	TRBJ2-2
CSARPGGPNQPQHF	TGCAGTGCTAGACCAGGGGGGCCAAATCAGCCCCAGCATTTT	NA	TRBV20-1	TRBD1	TRBJ1-5
CASSRGGPPPDTQYF	TGTGCCAGCAGCCGCGGGGGGCCGCCCCCGGATACGCAGTATTTT	NA	TRBV4-2	TRBD2	TRBJ2-3
CASSLGTGVNTGELFF	TGTGCCAGCAGTTTGGGTACAGGGGTAAACACCGGGGAGCTGTTTTTT	many	TRBV12-3/TRBV12-4	TRBD1	TRBJ2-2
CASRPTQGNTEAFF	TGTGCCAGCAGACCGACACAGGGGAACACTGAAGCTTTCTTT	NA	TRBV12-3/TRBV12-4	NA	TRBJ1-1